This entry is about one T cell receptor (beta chain). This sample was included in a study of blood T cell repertoires in COVID-19. V was pared by 5 bases and J by 2 bases, with 10 bases between. This CDR3 is 14 amino acids long. Germline V CDR1 and CDR2: MRHNA, SNTAGT. Study processing details: By means of reference gene primer amplification, nucleated cell counts were estimated. Repertoires were generated with immunoSEQ multiplex PCR, while TCRdb's copy carries only in-frame clones and drops some. The V and J calls and clone size were taken over from that table, and D and trimming were inferred from the DNA. Among about 250,000 clones listed, 70% to 90% were seen once. Allocation to cohorts depended on clinical history reported by the participants.

V and J are TRBV6-4 and TRBJ2-1; perhaps TRBD1 as D (5 bases). The TCR sequence derives from a man younger than 35 who had recovered from COVID-19. Source material: PBMCs or T cells enriched from blood (not recorded which). The CDR3 DNA reads as TGTGCCAGCAGTAGGGCAGGGACCTACAATGAGCAGTTCTTC. This codes for CASSRAGTYNEQFF.